Below, 13 T cell receptor beta chains from the same sample are listed, as sequenced in a study of cytomegalovirus exposure and HLA in healthy donors. PCR employed 60 Vbeta and 13 Jbeta primers. The protocol was immunoSEQ multiplex PCR, while the TCRdb copy is restricted to in-frame clones and leaves out a portion. Here the sample spans tens of thousands of clones, over 75% being singletons. The source material was PBMCs. These receptors all come from a middle-aged man in good health and CMV-seronegative.

The gene calls are TRBV13 and TRBJ2-7, with D perhaps matching TRBD2 (5 bases). CDR3 length: 16 residues. Deletions cut 4 bases from V and 5 bases from J, with 21 bases between. The germline CDR1 and CDR2 sequences are PRHDT and FYEKMQ (reference sequence). CDR3 amino acids: CASSSRGLRYNNEQYF. The DNA for the CDR3 is TGTGCCAGCAGCTCCCGCGGGTTGAGGTACAACAACGAGCAGTACTTC. Using reference TRBV13 and TRBJ2-7 for the parts outside the CDR3, the full variable domain is AAGVIQSPRHLIKEKRETATLKCYPIPRHDTVYWYQQGPGQDPQFLISFYEKMQSDKGSIPDRFSAQQFSDYHSELNMSSLELGDSALYFCASSSRGLRYNNEQYFGPGTRLTVT.

V gene TRBV4-2 combines with J gene TRBJ2-2; TRBD2 agrees at 14 bases. Per germline, CDR1 LGHNA and CDR2 YNFKEQ. The junction had 5 bases not matched to a gene; V was cut back by 1 base and J by 4 bases. CDR3 length: 18 residues. The CDR3 sequence is CASSQVGLAGVGTGELFF. The CDR3 DNA sequence: TGTGCCAGCAGCCAAGTGGGACTAGCGGGAGTCGGCACCGGGGAGCTGTTTTTT.

The gene calls are TRBV13 and TRBJ1-1; a possible D gene is TRBD1 (6 bases). Trimming removed 2 bases at V and 4 bases at J, with 11 bases between. CDR1 PRHDT and CDR2 FYEKMQ come from the germline V gene (reference sequence). This CDR3 comprises 14 residues. The CDR3 reads CASSLQSGATEAFF. In DNA form, the CDR3 reads TGTGCCAGCAGCTTACAGTCAGGGGCCACTGAAGCTTTCTTT.

The chain links TRBV7-8 to TRBJ1-2; weak D call: TRBD1 (6 bases). CDR1 is SGHVS and CDR2 is FQNEAQ in the germline V gene. The CDR3 length is 19 residues. V lost 5 bases, J lost 4 bases, and 29 bases lay in between. As DNA, the CDR3 is TGTGCCAGCAGCCCAACTCCAACCGCTATTTTTGGGACATCCTATGGCTACACCTTC. Protein sequence: CASSPTPTAIFGTSYGYTF.

This clone is a singleton in its sample. The chain recombines TRBV9 with TRBJ2-2; 13 nucleotides match TRBD2. Germline V gene lookup returns CDR1 SGDLS and CDR2 YYNGEE. V was clipped by 4 bases and J by 7 bases; unmatched bases: 7. The CDR3 covers 16 residues. CDR3 DNA: TGTGCCAGCAGCCCGACTAGCGGGGGGTCCAGCGGGGAGCTGTTTTTT. Encoded protein: CASSPTSGGSSGELFF.

Only a few counts were recorded for this clone. This chain joins TRBV7-9 and TRBJ2-1; the match to TRBD2 covers 8 bases. In germline, CDR1 is SEHNR, CDR2 FQNEAQ (reference sequence). This CDR3 spans 15 amino acids. V lost 5 bases to trimming and J lost 7 bases; unmatched junction nucleotides: 10. The CDR3 loop reads CASSPGSGGLNEQFF. CDR3 nucleotides: TGTGCCAGCAGCCCCGGCAGCGGGGGTCTAAATGAGCAGTTCTTC. Looking up the rest from reference TRBV7-9 and TRBJ2-1 gives the full variable domain: DTGVSQNPRHKITKRGQNVTFRCDPISEHNRLYWYRQTLGQGPEFLTYFQNEAQLEKSRLLSDRFSAERPKGSFSTLEIQRTEQGDSAMYLCASSPGSGGLNEQFFGPGTRLTVL.

In the case of this clone: The junction departs from the called germline gene at one end, perhaps through a read error. The V call is TRBV2, the J call TRBJ2-7, with 11 bases identical to TRBD2. The V gene's germline CDR1 is SNHLY and CDR2 FYNNEI. The CDR3 is 16 residues long. Written as DNA, the CDR3 is TGTGCCAACAGTGCGACTAGCGGGACAAAATCCTACGAGCAGTACTTC. This translates into CANSATSGTKSYEQYF. The whole variable domain, filled in from reference TRBV2 and TRBJ2-7, reads EPEVTQTPSHQVTQMGQEVILRCVPISNHLYFYWYRQILGQKVEFLVSFYNNEISEKSEIFDDQFSVERPDGSNFTLKIRSTKLEDSAMYFCANSATSGTKSYEQYFGPGTRLTVT.

The chain combines TRBV6-5 with TRBJ2-2, with D tentatively TRBD1 (5 bases). Germline lookup yields CDR1 MNHEY and CDR2 SVGAGI. The CDR3 loop spans 15 amino acids. V shed 6 bases and J shed 1 base, with 12 bases lying between them. CDR3 nucleotide sequence: TGTGCCAGCAGCCAAACCACAGGGAACACCGGGGAGCTGTTTTTT. As protein: CASSQTTGNTGELFF.

Only a few counts were recorded for this clone. The genes are TRBV5-6 and TRBJ2-7, with 7 bases fitting TRBD2. V gave up 4 bases and J gave up 12 bases; unmatched junction bases: 16. The CDR3 runs to 14 residues. Germline V gene lookup returns CDR1 SGHDT and CDR2 YYEEEE. The CDR3 is CASSRNRGGPGGYF. Here the CDR3 DNA reads TGTGCCAGCAGCAGAAACCGAGGAGGTCCGGGGGGGTACTTC.

The rearrangement joins TRBV25-1 to TRBJ2-2; a weak D match, TRBD1 (5 bases). CDR3 length: 16 amino acids. Trimming removed 2 bases at V and 3 bases at J, with 13 bases between. CDR1 is MGHDK and CDR2 is SYGVNS in the germline V gene. CDR3 DNA sequence: TGTGCCAGCAGTGAAGTTGGCGCAGGGTACACCGGGGAGCTGTTTTTT. Translated, it gives CASSEVGAGYTGELFF.

The rearrangement links TRBV19 to TRBJ1-2, with 8 bases matching TRBD1. V was pared by 3 bases and J by 8 bases, with 11 bases of the junction left unmatched. The CDR3 sequence is 15 residues long. Germline V gives CDR1 LNHDA, CDR2 SQIVND (reference sequence). The CDR3, as DNA: TGTGCCAGTAGTATTGTTTCGACAGGGGCTAAGGGCTACACCTTC. This encodes CASSIVSTGAKGYTF. The whole variable domain, filled in from reference TRBV19 and TRBJ1-2, reads DGGITQSPKYLFRKEGQNVTLSCEQNLNHDAMYWYRQDPGQGLRLIYYSQIVNDFQKGDIAEGYSVSREKKESFPLTVTSAQKNPTAFYLCASSIVSTGAKGYTFGSGTRLTVV.

J is TRBJ2-7 and V is TRBV11-2; 7 nucleotides line up with TRBD1. The CDR3 consists of 14 residues. The V gene's germline CDR1 is SGHAT and CDR2 FQNNGV. V shed 5 bases and J 3 bases; nucleotides not matched to a gene: 7. CDR3 region: CASSPRDRHYEQYF. CDR3 coding DNA: TGTGCCAGCAGCCCCCGGGACAGACACTACGAGCAGTACTTC.

CDR3 coding DNA: TGCAGCGTACTAGGGACTAGCGGGGTTTACAATGAGCAGTTCTTC. It specifies CSVLGTSGVYNEQFF. V is TRBV29-1 and J is TRBJ2-1; 13 nucleotides line up with TRBD2. The V gene's germline CDR1 is SQVTM and CDR2 ANQGSEA. The CDR3 is 15 amino acids. With 6 bases clipped from V and 4 bases from J, the junction kept 6 bases outside the gene matches.